This TCR beta chain is from a study of blood T cells in healthy people across ages. In germline, CDR1 is SGHAT, CDR2 FQNNGV. The V end was cut by 5 bases, the J end by 0 bases, with 14 bases between. The CDR3 sequence is 16 residues long. Together with a sample-barcoded 5' primer, a J-beta primer mix was included in a second PCR lasting about 7 to 11 cycles. Each CDR3 protein is one row after TCRdb ran MiXCR on the 5' RACE reads. The repertoire holds fewer than 2 million distinct CDR3 sequences, with about two fifths as singletons. This clonotype was counted only a few times. The J gene is TRBJ1-3, the V gene TRBV11-2; the D gene is possibly TRBD1 (6 bases). Sequencing was carried out using blood. The sequence was collected from a human donor in good health. CDR3 protein: CASSTQDRTSGNTIYF. The DNA of the CDR3 is TGTGCCAGCAGCACCCAAGACAGGACCTCTGGAAACACCATATATTTT.